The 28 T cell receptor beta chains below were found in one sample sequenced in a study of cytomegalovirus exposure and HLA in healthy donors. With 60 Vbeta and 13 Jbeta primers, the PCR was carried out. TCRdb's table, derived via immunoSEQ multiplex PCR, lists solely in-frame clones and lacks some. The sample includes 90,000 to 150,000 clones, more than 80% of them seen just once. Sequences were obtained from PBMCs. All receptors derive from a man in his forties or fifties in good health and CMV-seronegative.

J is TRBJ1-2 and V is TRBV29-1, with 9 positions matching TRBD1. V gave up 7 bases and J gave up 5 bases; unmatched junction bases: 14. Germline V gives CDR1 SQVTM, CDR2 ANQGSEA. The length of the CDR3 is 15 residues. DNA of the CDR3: TGCAGCGGGTGGACAGGGGCCTCGGCCGGTTATGGCTACACCTTC. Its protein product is CSGWTGASAGYGYTF.

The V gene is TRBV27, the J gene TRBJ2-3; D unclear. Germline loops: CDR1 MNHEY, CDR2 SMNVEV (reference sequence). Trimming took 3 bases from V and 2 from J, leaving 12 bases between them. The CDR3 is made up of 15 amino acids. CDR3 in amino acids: CASSFLSSVTDTQYF. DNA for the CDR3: TGTGCCAGCAGTTTCCTCTCTTCAGTCACAGATACGCAGTATTTT.

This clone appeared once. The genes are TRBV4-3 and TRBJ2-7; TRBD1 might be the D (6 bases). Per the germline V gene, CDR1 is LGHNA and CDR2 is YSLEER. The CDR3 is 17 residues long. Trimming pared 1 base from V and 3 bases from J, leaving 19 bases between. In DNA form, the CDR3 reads TGCGCCAGCAGCCAAGGTTTGGGGGCTAATCCCCACTACGAGCAGTACTTC. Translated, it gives CASSQGLGANPHYEQYF.

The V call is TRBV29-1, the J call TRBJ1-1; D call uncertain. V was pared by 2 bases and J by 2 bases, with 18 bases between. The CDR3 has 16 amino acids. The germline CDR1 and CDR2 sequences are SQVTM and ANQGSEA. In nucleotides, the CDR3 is TGCAGCGTTGAAACCTCAGACAAGACCCGAAACACTGAAGCTTTCTTT. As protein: CSVETSDKTRNTEAFF.

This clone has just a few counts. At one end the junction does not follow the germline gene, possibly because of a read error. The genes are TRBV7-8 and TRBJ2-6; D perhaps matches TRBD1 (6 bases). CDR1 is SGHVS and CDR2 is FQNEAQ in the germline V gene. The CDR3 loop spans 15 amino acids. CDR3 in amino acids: CASSHRVTGANGLTF. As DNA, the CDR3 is TGTGCCAGCAGTCACAGGGTGACTGGGGCCAACGGCCTGACTTTC. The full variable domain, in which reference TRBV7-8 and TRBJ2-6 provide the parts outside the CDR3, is GAGVSQSPRYKVAKRGQDVALRCDPISGHVSLFWYQQALGQGPEFLTYFQNEAQLDKSGLPSDRFFAERPEGSVSTLKIQRTQQEDSAVYLCASSHRVTGANGLTFGAGSRLTVL.

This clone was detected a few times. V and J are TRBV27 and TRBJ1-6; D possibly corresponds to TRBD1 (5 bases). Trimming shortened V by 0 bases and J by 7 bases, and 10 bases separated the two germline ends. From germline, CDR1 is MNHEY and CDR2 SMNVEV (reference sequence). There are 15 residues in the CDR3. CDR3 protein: CASSLSTGVNSPLHF. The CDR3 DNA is TGTGCCAGCAGTTTATCAACGGGGGTCAATTCACCCCTCCACTTT.

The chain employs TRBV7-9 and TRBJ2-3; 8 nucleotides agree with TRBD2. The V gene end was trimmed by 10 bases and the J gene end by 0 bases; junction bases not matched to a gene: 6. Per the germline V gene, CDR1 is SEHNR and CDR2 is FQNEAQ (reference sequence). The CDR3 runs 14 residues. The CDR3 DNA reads TGTGCCACTCCCCGGGGGGGGAGCACAGATACGCAGTATTTT. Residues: CATPRGGSTDTQYF.

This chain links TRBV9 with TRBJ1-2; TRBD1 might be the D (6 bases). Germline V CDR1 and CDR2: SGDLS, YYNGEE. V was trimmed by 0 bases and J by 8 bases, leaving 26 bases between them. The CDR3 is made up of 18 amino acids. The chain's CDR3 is CASSVDQGGWGGGKGYTF. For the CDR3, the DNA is TGTGCCAGCAGCGTAGATCAGGGTGGGTGGGGGGGCGGAAAAGGCTACACCTTC.

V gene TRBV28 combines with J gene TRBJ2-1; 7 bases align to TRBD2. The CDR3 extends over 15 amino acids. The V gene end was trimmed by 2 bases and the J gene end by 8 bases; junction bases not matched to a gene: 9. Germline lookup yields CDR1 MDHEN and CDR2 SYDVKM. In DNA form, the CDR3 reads TGTGCCAGCAGTTTAGTCGGCGGGAGTGTGGATGAGCAGTTCTTC. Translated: CASSLVGGSVDEQFF.

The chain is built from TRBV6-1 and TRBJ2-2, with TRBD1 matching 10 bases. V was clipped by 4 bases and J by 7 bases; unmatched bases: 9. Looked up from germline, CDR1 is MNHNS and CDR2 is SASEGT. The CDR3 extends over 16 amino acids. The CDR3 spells CASSVTGTGVDGELFF. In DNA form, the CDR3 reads TGTGCCAGCAGTGTGACCGGGACAGGGGTTGACGGGGAGCTGTTTTTT.

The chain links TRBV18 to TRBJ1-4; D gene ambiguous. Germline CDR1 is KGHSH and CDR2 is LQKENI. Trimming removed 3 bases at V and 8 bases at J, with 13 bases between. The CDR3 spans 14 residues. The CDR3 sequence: CASSPEGFGEKLFF. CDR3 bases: TGTGCCAGCTCACCGGAGGGATTCGGGGAAAAACTGTTTTTT.

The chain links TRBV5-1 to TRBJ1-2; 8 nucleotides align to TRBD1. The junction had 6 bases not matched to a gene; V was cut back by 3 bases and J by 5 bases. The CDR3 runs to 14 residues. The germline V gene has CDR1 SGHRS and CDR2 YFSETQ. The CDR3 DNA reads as TGCGCCAGCAGCTCAGACGGGACAGGATATGGCTACACCTTC. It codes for CASSSDGTGYGYTF.

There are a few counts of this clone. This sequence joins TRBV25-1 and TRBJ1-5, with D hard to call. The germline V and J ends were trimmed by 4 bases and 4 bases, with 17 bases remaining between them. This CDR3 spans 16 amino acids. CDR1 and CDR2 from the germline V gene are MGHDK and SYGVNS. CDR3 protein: CASSGEGSGTNQPQHF. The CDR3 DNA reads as TGTGCCAGCAGTGGGGAAGGATCGGGAACTAATCAGCCCCAGCATTTT.

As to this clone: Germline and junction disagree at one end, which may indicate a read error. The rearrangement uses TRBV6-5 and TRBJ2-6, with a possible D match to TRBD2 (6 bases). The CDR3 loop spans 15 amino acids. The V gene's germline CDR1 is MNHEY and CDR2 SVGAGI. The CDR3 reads CASSYGTSGANGLTF. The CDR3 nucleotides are TGTGCCAGCAGTTACGGGACTTCTGGGGCCAACGGCCTGACTTTC.

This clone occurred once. CDR3 protein: CASSQGTGGDGGYTF. CDR3 sequence (DNA): TGTGCCAGCAGCCAAGGGACAGGGGGCGATGGTGGCTACACCTTC. The rearrangement joins TRBV5-5 to TRBJ1-2; TRBD1 agrees at 12 bases. The CDR3 contains 15 residues. CDR1 is SGHKS, CDR2 YYEKEE, per germline (reference sequence). Trimming took 4 bases from V and 7 from J; bases not matched to a gene: 8.

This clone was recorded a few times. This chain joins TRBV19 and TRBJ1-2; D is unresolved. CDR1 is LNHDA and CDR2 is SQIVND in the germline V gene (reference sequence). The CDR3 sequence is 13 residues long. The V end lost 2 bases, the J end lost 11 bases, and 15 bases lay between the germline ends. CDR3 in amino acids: CASSINPTGGYTF. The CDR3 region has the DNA TGTGCCAGTAGTATAAATCCCACGGGTGGTTACACCTTC.

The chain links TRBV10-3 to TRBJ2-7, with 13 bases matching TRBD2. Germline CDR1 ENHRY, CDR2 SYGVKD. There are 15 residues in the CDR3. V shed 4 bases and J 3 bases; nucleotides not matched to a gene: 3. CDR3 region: CAISAGLAGDYEQYF. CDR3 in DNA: TGTGCCATCAGTGCCGGACTAGCGGGAGACTACGAGCAGTACTTC.

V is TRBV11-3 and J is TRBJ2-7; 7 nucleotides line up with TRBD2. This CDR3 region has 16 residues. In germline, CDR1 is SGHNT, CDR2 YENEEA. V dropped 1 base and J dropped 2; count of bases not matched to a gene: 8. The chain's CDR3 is CASSLVPGGMAYEQYF. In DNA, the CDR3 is TGTGCCAGCAGCTTAGTGCCGGGGGGTATGGCCTACGAGCAGTACTTC.

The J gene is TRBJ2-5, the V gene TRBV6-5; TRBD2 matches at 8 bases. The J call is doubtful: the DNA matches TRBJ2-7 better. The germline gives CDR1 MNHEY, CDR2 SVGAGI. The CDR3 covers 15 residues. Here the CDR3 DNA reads TGTGCCAGCAGTCCTAGCGGGCCCAGTCCCTACGAGCAGTACTTC. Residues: CASSPSGPSPYEQYF.

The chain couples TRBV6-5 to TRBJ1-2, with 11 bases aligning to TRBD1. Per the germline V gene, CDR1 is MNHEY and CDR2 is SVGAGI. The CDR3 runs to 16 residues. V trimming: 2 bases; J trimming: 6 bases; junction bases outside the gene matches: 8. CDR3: CASSYRRTGGADGYTF. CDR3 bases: TGTGCCAGCAGTTACCGTCGGACAGGGGGCGCCGATGGCTACACCTTC.

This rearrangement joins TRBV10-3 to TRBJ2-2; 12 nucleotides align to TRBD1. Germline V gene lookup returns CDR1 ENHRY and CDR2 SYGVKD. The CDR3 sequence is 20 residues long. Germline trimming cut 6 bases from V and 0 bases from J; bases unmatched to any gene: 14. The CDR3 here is CAIRPRGDRGRWANTGELFF. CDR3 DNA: TGTGCCATCAGACCTAGGGGGGACAGGGGGCGCTGGGCGAACACCGGGGAGCTGTTTTTT.

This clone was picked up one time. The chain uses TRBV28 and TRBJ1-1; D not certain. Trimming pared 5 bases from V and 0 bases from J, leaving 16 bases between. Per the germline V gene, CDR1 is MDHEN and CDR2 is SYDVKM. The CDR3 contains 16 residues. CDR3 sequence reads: CASSRAGSPMNTEAFF. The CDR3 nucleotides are TGTGCCAGCAGTCGTGCGGGGTCTCCCATGAACACTGAAGCTTTCTTT.

CDR3: CATTTGASGANVLTF. CDR3 in DNA: TGTGCCACCACCACAGGGGCATCTGGGGCCAACGTCCTGACTTTC. V usage is TRBV6-1 and J usage is TRBJ2-6; 7 bases map to TRBD1. This CDR3 contains 15 residues. V trimming: 10 bases; J trimming: 1 base; junction bases outside the gene matches: 7. The germline V gene has CDR1 MNHNS and CDR2 SASEGT.

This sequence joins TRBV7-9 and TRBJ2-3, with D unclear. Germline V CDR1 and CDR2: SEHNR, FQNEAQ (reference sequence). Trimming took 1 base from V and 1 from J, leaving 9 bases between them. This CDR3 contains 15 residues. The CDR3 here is CASSLGVAGTDTQYF. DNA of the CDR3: TGTGCCAGCAGCTTAGGTGTTGCGGGCACAGATACGCAGTATTTT.

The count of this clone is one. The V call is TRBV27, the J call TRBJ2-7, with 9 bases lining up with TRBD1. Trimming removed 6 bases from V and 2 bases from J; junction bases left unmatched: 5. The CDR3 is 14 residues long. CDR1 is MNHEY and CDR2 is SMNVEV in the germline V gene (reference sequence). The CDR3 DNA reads TGTGCCAGCAGCAGACAGGGGGGGGCCTACGAGCAGTACTTC. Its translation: CASSRQGGAYEQYF.

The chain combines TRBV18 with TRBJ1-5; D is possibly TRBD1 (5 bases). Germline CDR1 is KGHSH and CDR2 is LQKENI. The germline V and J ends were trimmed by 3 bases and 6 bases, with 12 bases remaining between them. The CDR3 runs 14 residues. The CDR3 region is CASSPAQGPQPQHF. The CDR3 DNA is TGTGCCAGCTCACCTGCCCAGGGTCCTCAGCCCCAGCATTTT.

The CDR3 DNA is TGTGCCAGCAAACCCATAATACAGGGGGCGAACACTGAAGCTTTCTTT. Its protein is CASKPIIQGANTEAFF. The chain uses TRBV7-2 and TRBJ1-1, with 9 bases that match TRBD1. Germline V CDR1 and CDR2: SGHTA, FQGNSA. This CDR3 has 16 residues. V trimming: 7 bases; J trimming: 1 base; junction bases outside the gene matches: 10.

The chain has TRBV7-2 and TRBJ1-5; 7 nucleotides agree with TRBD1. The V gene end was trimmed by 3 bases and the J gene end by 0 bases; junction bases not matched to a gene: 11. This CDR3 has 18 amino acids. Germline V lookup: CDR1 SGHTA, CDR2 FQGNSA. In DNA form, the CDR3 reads TGTGCCAGCAGCTTCCTGTCCGGCGGGACAGATAGCAATCAGCCCCAGCATTTT. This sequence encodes CASSFLSGGTDSNQPQHF.